This T cell receptor beta chain stems from a study of cytomegalovirus exposure and HLA in healthy donors. Details on this clone: The antigen is undetermined.

V dropped 7 bases and J dropped 0 bases, with 9 bases sitting between them. Germline loops: CDR1 SEHNR, CDR2 FQNEAQ (reference sequence). The length of the CDR3 is 13 residues. Study observations and caveats: Because they were indistinguishable, some V segments, including TRBV6-2 and TRBV6-3, were excluded. CMV serostatus was the only recorded immune exposure for donors.

The PCR had 60 Vbeta and 13 Jbeta primers. The table came from immunoSEQ multiplex PCR; TCRdb's copy has only in-frame clones and leaves some out. The sample consists of about 280,000 clones, 85% to 90% of them appearing once. The rearrangement uses TRBV7-9 and TRBJ1-1, with a tentative D call TRBD1 (5 bases). The receptor was derived from a woman aged 18-35 years in good health and CMV-seronegative. Sequenced: PBMCs. CDR3 sequence reads: CASNTQVNTEAFF. The CDR3, as DNA: TGTGCCAGCAATACACAGGTGAACACTGAAGCTTTCTTT.